Listed below are T cell receptor beta chains from one sample, sequenced in a study of response to subunit inactivated influenza vaccine. TCRdb analysed the RT-PCR reads with MiXCR anew, one entry per CDR3 protein. The sample lists more than 450,000 distinct CDR3 sequences; approximately 7.7% were seen once. This specimen was PBMCs from blood, taken 23 to 25 months after vaccination. These receptors all stem from a man between 50 and 75 years old who received an inactivated influenza vaccine. The CDR3 runs from the conserved cysteine through the conserved F or W. The order of the fields is J gene, V gene, clone size, D gene, CDR3 protein, CDR3 DNA. D genes are given only for firm matches. The size of a clone is reported for some rows only, either as once, few or many, or as a class for expanded clones.

>TRBJ2-3|TRBV6-5|-|-
CASSFSDFKVLTDTQYF
TGTGCCAGCAGTTTTTCGGACTTCAAAGTTTTGACAGATACGCAGTATTTT
>TRBJ2-3|TRBV2|-|TRBD2
CASSPARLAASTDTQYF
TGTGCCAGCAGCCCCGCCCGACTAGCAGCTAGCACAGATACGCAGTATTTT
>TRBJ1-5|TRBV20-1|few|-
CSARGRANQPQHF
TGCAGTGCTAGAGGCAGGGCCAATCAGCCCCAGCATTTT
>TRBJ1-4|TRBV6-5|-|-
CASSYAGYNEKLFF
TGTGCCAGCAGTTACGCGGGGTATAATGAAAAACTGTTTTTT
>TRBJ1-4|TRBV5-1|-|-
CASRNPGEKLFF
TGCGCCAGCAGAAACCCTGGTGAAAAACTGTTTTTT
>TRBJ2-5|TRBV7-2|-|-
CASSAFGGTQYF
TGTGCCAGCAGCGCCTTTGGTGGGACCCAGTACTTC
>TRBJ2-7|TRBV7-8|-|-
CASSLRRNSYEQYF
TGTGCCAGCAGCTTACGGCGGAACTCCTACGAGCAGTACTTC
>TRBJ2-4|TRBV4-2|-|TRBD1
CASSQEYTGVAKNIQYF
TGTGCCAGCAGCCAAGAGTACACAGGGGTTGCCAAAAACATTCAGTACTTC
>TRBJ1-2|TRBV10-3|-|TRBD1
CAIAIRTGGANGYTF
TGTGCCATCGCCATCCGAACAGGGGGCGCAAACGGCTACACCTTC
>TRBJ2-2|TRBV25-1|-|-
CASMEGGGGELFF
TGTGCCAGCATGGAAGGTGGGGGCGGGGAGCTGTTTTTT
>TRBJ2-1|TRBV7-9|few|-
CASSRTKEQFF
TGTGCCAGCAGCCGAACCAAAGAGCAGTTCTTC
>TRBJ2-4|TRBV20-1|-|TRBD1
CSALRDRGNTQYF
TGCAGTGCTCTCCGGGACAGGGGAAACACTCAGTACTTC
>TRBJ2-1|TRBV7-8|few|TRBD2
CASSSGGREVTYNEQFF
TGTGCCAGCAGCTCGGGTGGGCGGGAGGTTACCTACAATGAGCAGTTCTTC
>TRBJ2-7|TRBV7-2|-|-
CASVLNSYEQYF
TGTGCCAGCGTACTCAACTCCTACGAGCAGTACTTC
>TRBJ2-7|TRBV20-1|few|-
CSASSRVGNEQYF
TGCAGTGCTAGTAGCAGGGTCGGCAACGAGCAGTACTTC
>TRBJ1-2|TRBV18|few|TRBD1
CASSDREDYGYTF
TGTGCCAGCTCCGACAGGGAAGACTATGGCTACACCTTC
>TRBJ2-5|TRBV5-1|few|TRBD1
CASSSDRGSSRQTQYF
TGCGCCAGCAGCTCGGACAGGGGTTCTAGCCGTCAGACCCAGTACTTC
>TRBJ2-7|TRBV12-3/TRBV12-4|-|TRBD1
CASSPRTGGAYEQYF
TGTGCCAGCAGCCCCCGGACAGGGGGGGCCTACGAGCAGTACTTC
>TRBJ2-2|TRBV7-3|-|-
CASSFPHTGELFF
TGTGCCAGCAGCTTTCCCCACACCGGGGAGCTGTTTTTT